This TCR beta chain appears in the sequencing data of a study of blood T cells in healthy people across ages. This clonotype occurred many times. The germline CDR1 and CDR2 sequences are DFQATT and SNEGSKA (reference sequence). This CDR3 is built from 13 residues. V was cut by 5 bases and J by 6 bases, with 15 bases left in between. The authors ran a second PCR of about 7 to 12 cycles using a sample-barcoded 5' primer and a J-beta primer mix. TCRdb re-called the 5' RACE reads with MiXCR, one entry per CDR3 protein. Of about 590,000 distinct CDR3 sequences listed, about 28% were seen once; the top ten hold about a sixth.

The sample was blood. This chain links TRBV20-1 with TRBJ2-3, with D unresolved. This receptor was obtained from a woman older than 75 in good health. The CDR3 reads CSAYLGVADTQYF. The CDR3 region has the DNA TGCAGTGCTTACCTCGGAGTAGCCGATACGCAGTATTTT.